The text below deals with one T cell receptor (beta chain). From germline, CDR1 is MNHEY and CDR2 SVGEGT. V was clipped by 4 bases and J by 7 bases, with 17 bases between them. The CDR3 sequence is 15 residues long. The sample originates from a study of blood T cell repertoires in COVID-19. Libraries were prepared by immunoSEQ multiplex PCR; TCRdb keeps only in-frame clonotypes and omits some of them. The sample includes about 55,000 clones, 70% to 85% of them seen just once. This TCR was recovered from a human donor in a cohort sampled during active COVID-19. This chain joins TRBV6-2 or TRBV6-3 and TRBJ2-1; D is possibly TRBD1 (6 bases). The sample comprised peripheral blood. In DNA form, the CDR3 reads TGTGCCAGCAGTTCCCCAACGGGACACCTAAATGAGCAGTTCTTC. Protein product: CASSSPTGHLNEQFF.